A single sample is the source of the 21 T cell receptor beta chains below, sequenced in a study of blood T cell repertoires in COVID-19. Only in-frame clones appear in the TCRdb table, and some are missing; sequencing was by immunoSEQ multiplex PCR. Here the sample spans 60,000 to 75,000 clones, roughly 76% being singletons. Sequenced sample: peripheral blood. The receptors were gathered from a woman older than 75 with acute or convalescent COVID-19.

The gene calls are TRBV5-1 and TRBJ2-2, with 9 nucleotides matching TRBD2. Trimming at V came to 1 base and at J to 2 bases, leaving 6 bases not matched to a gene. This CDR3 has 17 residues. CDR1 SGHRS and CDR2 YFSETQ come from the germline V gene. The chain's CDR3 is CASSLLSSGANTGELFF. The CDR3 coding sequence is TGCGCCAGCAGCTTGCTTTCTAGCGGGGCCAACACCGGGGAGCTGTTTTTT.

The rearrangement joins TRBV6-1 to TRBJ2-7; 10 bases map to TRBD2. V lost 2 bases to trimming and J lost 7 bases; unmatched junction nucleotides: 8. Germline V gives CDR1 MNHNS, CDR2 SASEGT. The CDR3 consists of 15 residues. The CDR3 loop reads CASSENLAGVDEQYF. CDR3 sequence (DNA): TGTGCCAGCAGTGAAAACCTAGCGGGAGTAGATGAGCAGTACTTC.

V gene TRBV7-2 combines with J gene TRBJ2-7; 14 nucleotides line up with TRBD2. The trim removed 1 base at V and 0 bases at J, leaving 2 bases unmatched. Germline-derived CDR1 and CDR2 are SGHTA and FQGNSA. The CDR3 length is 17 residues. In DNA form, the CDR3 reads TGTGCCAGCAGCTTAGTGGGGACTAGCGGGAGCTCCTACGAGCAGTACTTC. Protein product: CASSLVGTSGSSYEQYF.

The rearrangement links TRBV7-8 to TRBJ1-1; no reliable D call. This CDR3 has 13 amino acids. Trimming shortened V by 3 bases and J by 2 bases, and 7 bases separated the two germline ends. Germline V gene lookup returns CDR1 SGHVS and CDR2 FQNEAQ. CDR3 residues: CASSFHQNTEAFF. The CDR3 DNA reads TGTGCCAGCAGCTTCCATCAAAACACTGAAGCTTTCTTT.

The CDR3 coding sequence is TGTGCCAGCAGCCAAGGTCCCGTCGCTACTAGCGGGAGCCCGAACCCAGCCCCATACGAGCAGTACTTC. Amino acids: CASSQGPVATSGSPNPAPYEQYF. The rearrangement uses TRBV14 and TRBJ2-7; 11 bases agree with TRBD2. This CDR3 is built from 23 residues. V lost 1 base and J lost 4; bases outside the gene matches: 27. Germline lookup yields CDR1 SGHDN and CDR2 FVKESK.

The rearrangement links TRBV5-1 to TRBJ1-3, with TRBD1 as a possible D gene (6 bases). The CDR3 has 15 residues. Germline CDR1 is SGHRS and CDR2 is YFSETQ. V was pared by 4 bases and J by 4 bases, with 15 bases between. CDR3 sequence reads: CASSPGAGTGNTIYF. The CDR3 DNA follows: TGCGCCAGCAGCCCAGGGGCCGGGACCGGAAACACCATATATTTT.

V and J are TRBV20-1 and TRBJ1-4; a possible D gene is TRBD1 (5 bases). Germline lookup yields CDR1 DFQATT and CDR2 SNEGSKA (reference sequence). Trimming stripped 5 bases from V and 12 bases from J, with 16 bases between. The length of the CDR3 is 12 residues. In DNA form, the CDR3 reads TGCAGTGCTCGTGGGGGAGAACGAGAACTGTTTTTT. Translated, it gives CSARGGERELFF.

The chain employs TRBV19 and TRBJ1-5; 10 bases are a match to TRBD1. The CDR3 covers 16 residues. Looked up from germline, CDR1 is LNHDA and CDR2 is SQIVND (reference sequence). Trimming removed 7 bases from V and 3 bases from J; junction bases left unmatched: 9. CDR3 DNA sequence: TGTGCCAGTACCTCCGGGACAGGGGCTGACAATCAGCCCCAGCATTTT. It yields the protein CASTSGTGADNQPQHF.

V gene TRBV5-6 combines with J gene TRBJ1-3; TRBD1 aligns across 7 bases. Germline V gene lookup returns CDR1 SGHDT and CDR2 YYEEEE. The V segment lost 2 bases and the J segment 5 bases; nucleotides outside the gene matches: 4. This CDR3 region has 14 residues. Here the CDR3 DNA reads TGTGCCAGCAGCTTAACAGGGGAACGAAACACCATATATTTT. Translation gives CASSLTGERNTIYF.

The sample holds one count of this clone. The chain links TRBV30 to TRBJ1-5; D not certain. V gave up 5 bases and J gave up 3 bases, with 11 bases separating them. The CDR3 length is 13 residues. Germline values: CDR1 GTSNPN, CDR2 SVGIG (reference sequence). CDR3 nucleotide sequence: TGTGCCTGGTCCAGCGGGCCCAATCAGCCCCAGCATTTT. This translates into CAWSSGPNQPQHF.

The V and J genes are TRBV7-8 and TRBJ2-7, with 10 bases that match TRBD1. The germline V gene has CDR1 SGHVS and CDR2 FQNEAQ. The CDR3 has 18 amino acids. V trimming: 5 bases; J trimming: 2 bases; junction bases outside the gene matches: 15. The CDR3 DNA is TGTGCCAGCAGCCCGCGGGACAGGGGAACAAGGGGAGCCTACGAGCAGTACTTC. Translating it yields CASSPRDRGTRGAYEQYF.

This clone was picked up one time. This chain connects TRBV7-6 to TRBJ2-3; TRBD2 agrees at 9 bases. The trim removed 8 bases at V and 2 bases at J, leaving 5 bases unmatched. Germline loops: CDR1 SGHVS, CDR2 FNYEAQ. The CDR3 extends over 14 amino acids. CDR3 in DNA: TGTGCCAGCCAAAGCGGGGGGCCCACAGATACGCAGTATTTT. This sequence encodes CASQSGGPTDTQYF.

The chain links TRBV28 to TRBJ1-4; 8 bases match TRBD1. CDR1 is MDHEN, CDR2 SYDVKM, per germline. Trimming removed 5 bases from V and 8 bases from J; junction bases left unmatched: 13. There are 16 residues in the CDR3. DNA for the CDR3: TGTGCCAGCAGTACCGTCAGGGGGCTGACGCGGGAAAAACTGTTTTTT. This gives the protein CASSTVRGLTREKLFF.

V usage is TRBV28 and J usage is TRBJ2-7, with 10 bases fitting TRBD2. Germline V gives CDR1 MDHEN, CDR2 SYDVKM. Losses at the gene ends were 7 bases for V and 2 bases for J; bases not matched to a gene: 8. The CDR3 has 15 residues. The CDR3 sequence: CASTPLAGVTYEQYF. Here the CDR3 DNA reads TGTGCCAGCACCCCCCTAGCGGGAGTTACCTACGAGCAGTACTTC.

This clone turned up a few times. The chain uses TRBV29-1 and TRBJ2-5; the D gene is possibly TRBD1 (6 bases). Germline CDR1 reads SQVTM; CDR2 reads ANQGSEA. V was clipped by 4 bases and J by 5 bases, with 11 bases between them. The CDR3 spans 12 residues. The CDR3 is CSVGVRGETQYF. The CDR3 DNA follows: TGCAGCGTTGGGGTTAGGGGGGAGACCCAGTACTTC.

J is TRBJ2-7 and V is TRBV19; 8 bases line up with TRBD2. V shed 3 bases, J shed 3 bases, and the junction held 7 bases outside the gene matches. The germline CDR1 and CDR2 sequences are LNHDA and SQIVND (reference sequence). The CDR3 has 15 amino acids. CDR3 protein: CASSIQRGTIYEQYF. Written as DNA, the CDR3 is TGTGCCAGTAGTATTCAGCGGGGGACAATCTACGAGCAGTACTTC.

This clone has only a few counts. The chain joins TRBV30 to TRBJ2-7; 15 nucleotides align to TRBD2. V was clipped by 2 bases and J by 7 bases; unmatched bases: 6. Germline CDR1 and CDR2: GTSNPN and SVGIG (reference sequence). The CDR3 runs to 15 residues. CDR3: CAWSRPGTSGREQYF. For the CDR3, the DNA is TGTGCCTGGAGTCGACCCGGGACTAGCGGGAGGGAGCAGTACTTC.

As regards this clone: An end of the junction differs from the germline gene, which may be a read error. The V gene is TRBV7-7, the J gene TRBJ1-1, with D possibly TRBD1 on 6 matching bases. The CDR3 loop spans 13 amino acids. The germline V gene encodes CDR1 SSHAT and CDR2 FNYEAQ (reference sequence). CDR3 region: CASSRTDGTEAFF. The CDR3 region has the DNA TGTGCTAGCAGCAGGACAGACGGCACTGAAGCTTTCTTT.

This chain uses TRBV7-3 with TRBJ1-2; 8 bases align to TRBD1. CDR1 and CDR2 from the germline V gene are SGHTA and FQGTGA. The CDR3 has 16 residues. The junction had 13 bases not matched to a gene; V was cut back by 2 bases and J by 8 bases. The DNA of the CDR3 is TGTGCCAGCAGCTTATTTCCCGGGACAGGAATACGGGGCTACACCTTC. Encoded protein: CASSLFPGTGIRGYTF.

The J gene is TRBJ1-1, the V gene TRBV7-9, with TRBD1 as a possible D gene (5 bases). The length of the CDR3 is 13 residues. Germline V lookup: CDR1 SEHNR, CDR2 FQNEAQ (reference sequence). V lost 9 bases to trimming and J lost 2 bases, with 13 bases between them. CDR3 region: CASEVWGNTEAFF. DNA for the CDR3: TGTGCCAGTGAAGTTTGGGGCAACACTGAAGCTTTCTTT.

The CDR3 loop reads CASSPPGGAYNEQFF. The CDR3 DNA sequence: TGTGCCAGCAGTCCCCCAGGGGGAGCCTACAATGAGCAGTTCTTC. This chain joins TRBV28 and TRBJ2-1, with 7 nucleotides matching TRBD1. The CDR3 is 15 amino acids. J was trimmed by 2 bases and V by 5 bases; bases with no gene match: 6. Germline-derived CDR1 and CDR2 are MDHEN and SYDVKM.